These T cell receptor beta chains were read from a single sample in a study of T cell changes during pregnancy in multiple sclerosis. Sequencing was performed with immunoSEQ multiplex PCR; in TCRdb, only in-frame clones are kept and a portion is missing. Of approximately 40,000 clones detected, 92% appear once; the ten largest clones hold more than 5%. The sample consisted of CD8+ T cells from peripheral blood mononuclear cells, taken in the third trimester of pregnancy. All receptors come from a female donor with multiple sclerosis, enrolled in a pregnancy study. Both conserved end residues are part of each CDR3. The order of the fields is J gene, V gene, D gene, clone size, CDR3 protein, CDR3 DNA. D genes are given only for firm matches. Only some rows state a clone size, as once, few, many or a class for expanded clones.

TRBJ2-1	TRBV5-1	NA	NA	CASSPPKPYNEQFF	TGCGCCAGCAGCCCCCCTAAACCATACAATGAGCAGTTCTTC
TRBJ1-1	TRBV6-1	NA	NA	CASRAGDTEAFF	TGTGCCAGCAGGGCCGGGGACACTGAAGCTTTCTTT
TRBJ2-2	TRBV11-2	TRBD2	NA	CASSFIAGASNGELFF	TGTGCCAGCAGCTTTATAGCGGGAGCGTCGAACGGGGAGCTGTTTTTT
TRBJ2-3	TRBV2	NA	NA	CASDSGTGTDTQYF	TGTGCCAGCGATAGCGGTACCGGCACAGATACGCAGTATTTT
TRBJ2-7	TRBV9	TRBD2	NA	CASSAGTSGSLSEQYF	TGTGCCAGCAGCGCCGGGACTAGCGGGAGCCTTAGCGAGCAGTACTTC
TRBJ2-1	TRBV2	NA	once	CASSPGNEQFF	TGTGCCAGCAGCCCAGGGAATGAGCAGTTCTTC
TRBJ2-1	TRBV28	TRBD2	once	CASTPLAGVRDEQFF	TGTGCCAGCACTCCTCTAGCGGGAGTTCGAGATGAGCAGTTCTTC
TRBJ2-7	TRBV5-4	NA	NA	CASSFFGEVAYEQYF	TGTGCCAGCAGCTTCTTCGGGGAGGTAGCCTACGAGCAGTACTTC
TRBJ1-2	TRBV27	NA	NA	CASSLGTNYGYTF	TGTGCCAGCAGTTTGGGCACTAACTATGGCTACACCTTC
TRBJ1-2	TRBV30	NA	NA	CAWSVGSGYTF	TGTGCCTGGAGTGTAGGGAGTGGCTACACCTTC
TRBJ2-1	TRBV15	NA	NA	CATSRDHNEQFF	TGTGCCACCAGCAGAGATCATAATGAGCAGTTCTTC
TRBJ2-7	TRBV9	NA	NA	CASSVGQYSYEQYF	TGTGCCAGCAGCGTAGGACAATACTCCTACGAGCAGTACTTC
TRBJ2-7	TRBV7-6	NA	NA	CASSLDPDKASYEQYF	TGTGCCAGCAGCTTAGACCCGGACAAGGCCTCCTACGAGCAGTACTTC
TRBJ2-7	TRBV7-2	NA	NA	CASSKRVRDISYEQYF	TGTGCCAGCAGCAAAAGAGTTAGGGACATCTCCTACGAGCAGTACTTC
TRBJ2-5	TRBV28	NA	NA	CASSLPRTAQETQYF	TGTGCCAGCAGTCTTCCCCGTACAGCCCAAGAGACCCAGTACTTC
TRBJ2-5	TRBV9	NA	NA	CASSASSTGETQYF	TGTGCCAGCAGCGCCTCATCGACAGGCGAGACCCAGTACTTC
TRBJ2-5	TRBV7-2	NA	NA	CASSLAGRDPFKYQETQYF	TGTGCCAGCAGCTTAGCGGGGCGGGACCCTTTCAAGTACCAAGAGACCCAGTACTTC
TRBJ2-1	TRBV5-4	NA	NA	CASSFQDYNEQFF	TGTGCCAGCAGCTTCCAGGACTACAATGAGCAGTTCTTC
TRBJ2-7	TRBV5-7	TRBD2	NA	CASSLGDSGATYEQYF	TGTGCCAGCAGCTTGGGTGATAGCGGGGCTACCTACGAGCAGTACTTC
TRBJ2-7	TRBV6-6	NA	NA	CASSYPPLQSSYEQYF	TGTGCCAGCAGTTACCCCCCGTTACAGAGCTCCTACGAGCAGTACTTC
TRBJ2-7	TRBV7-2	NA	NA	CASSLISAGQRLYEQYF	TGTGCCAGCAGCTTAATCAGTGCGGGACAGAGATTATACGAGCAGTACTTC
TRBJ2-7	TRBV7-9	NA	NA	CASSDRDNSYEQYF	TGTGCCAGCAGCGACCGGGACAACTCCTACGAGCAGTACTTC
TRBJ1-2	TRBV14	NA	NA	CASSQGADGYTF	TGTGCCAGCAGCCAGGGAGCGGATGGCTACACCTTC
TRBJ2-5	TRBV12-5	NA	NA	CASGLPGLWEDQETQYF	TGTGCTAGTGGTTTGCCTGGCTTGTGGGAGGACCAAGAGACCCAGTACTTC
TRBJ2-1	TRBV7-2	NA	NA	CASSLDSSSYNEQFF	TGTGCCAGCAGCTTGGACTCAAGCTCCTACAATGAGCAGTTCTTC
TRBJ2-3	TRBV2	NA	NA	CASSEGVWGRTGTDTQYF	TGTGCCAGCAGTGAGGGGGTTTGGGGGCGAACCGGCACAGATACGCAGTATTTT
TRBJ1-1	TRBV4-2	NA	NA	CASSHPGWTEAFF	TGTGCCAGCAGCCACCCAGGCTGGACTGAAGCTTTCTTT
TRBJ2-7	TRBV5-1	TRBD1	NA	CASSQGQGAHEQYF	TGCGCCAGCAGCCAAGGACAGGGTGCTCACGAGCAGTACTTC
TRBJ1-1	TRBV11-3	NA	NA	CASSHYNVNTEAFF	TGTGCCAGCAGCCACTATAATGTGAACACTGAAGCTTTCTTT
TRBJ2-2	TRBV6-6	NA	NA	CASSYSTGAELFF	TGTGCCAGCAGTTACTCGACAGGAGCGGAGCTGTTTTTT
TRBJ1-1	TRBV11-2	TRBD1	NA	CASSLGGTGLTEAFF	TGTGCCAGCAGCTTGGGCGGGACAGGGTTGACTGAAGCTTTCTTT
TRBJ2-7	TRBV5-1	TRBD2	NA	CASSIAGSSYEQYF	TGCGCCAGCAGCATAGCGGGAAGCTCCTACGAGCAGTACTTC
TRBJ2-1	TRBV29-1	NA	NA	CSARQPNYNEQFF	TGCAGCGCCCGACAGCCTAACTACAATGAGCAGTTCTTC
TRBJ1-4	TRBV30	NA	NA	CAWSVRPGDEKLFF	TGTGCCTGGAGTGTAAGACCGGGAGATGAAAAACTGTTTTTT
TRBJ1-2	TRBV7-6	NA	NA	CASSLSRGLDGYTF	TGTGCCAGCAGTTTGTCAAGGGGTTTGGATGGCTACACCTTC
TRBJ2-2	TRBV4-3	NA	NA	CASSLGTSGVGELFF	TGCGCCAGCAGCCTTGGGACATCCGGGGTCGGGGAGCTGTTTTTT
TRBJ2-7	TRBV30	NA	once	CAWGDSLTYEQYF	TGTGCCTGGGGTGACAGCTTAACCTACGAGCAGTACTTC
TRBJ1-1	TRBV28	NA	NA	CASTWANTEAFF	TGTGCCAGCACTTGGGCGAACACTGAAGCTTTCTTT
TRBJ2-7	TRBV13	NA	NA	CASSLDGSVSYEQYF	TGTGCCAGCAGCTTGGACGGGAGTGTCTCCTACGAGCAGTACTTC
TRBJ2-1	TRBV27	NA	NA	CASSLAGSEQFF	TGTGCCAGCAGTTTAGCGGGAAGTGAGCAGTTCTTC
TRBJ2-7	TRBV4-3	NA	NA	CASRKLDSQSYEQYF	TGCGCCAGCAGGAAACTTGACAGTCAGAGCTACGAGCAGTACTTC
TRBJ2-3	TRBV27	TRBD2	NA	CASSPKLAGEMADTQYF	TGTGCCAGCAGCCCGAAGCTAGCGGGAGAGATGGCAGATACGCAGTATTTT
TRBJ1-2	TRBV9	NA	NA	CASSPPGVGYGYTF	TGTGCCAGCAGCCCCCCAGGGGTTGGATATGGCTACACCTTC
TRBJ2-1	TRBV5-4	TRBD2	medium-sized	CASSPGTIQFF	TGTGCCAGCAGCCCCGGGACTATTCAGTTCTTC
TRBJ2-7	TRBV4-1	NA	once	CASSQGEYYEQYF	TGCGCCAGCAGCCAAGGAGAATACTACGAGCAGTACTTC
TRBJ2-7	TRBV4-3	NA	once	CASSQENTPVSYEQYF	TGCGCCAGCAGCCAGGAGAACACCCCGGTCTCCTACGAGCAGTACTTC
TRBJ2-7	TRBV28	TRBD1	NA	CASSQPGQRNYEQYF	TGTGCCAGCAGCCAACCGGGACAGCGAAACTACGAGCAGTACTTC